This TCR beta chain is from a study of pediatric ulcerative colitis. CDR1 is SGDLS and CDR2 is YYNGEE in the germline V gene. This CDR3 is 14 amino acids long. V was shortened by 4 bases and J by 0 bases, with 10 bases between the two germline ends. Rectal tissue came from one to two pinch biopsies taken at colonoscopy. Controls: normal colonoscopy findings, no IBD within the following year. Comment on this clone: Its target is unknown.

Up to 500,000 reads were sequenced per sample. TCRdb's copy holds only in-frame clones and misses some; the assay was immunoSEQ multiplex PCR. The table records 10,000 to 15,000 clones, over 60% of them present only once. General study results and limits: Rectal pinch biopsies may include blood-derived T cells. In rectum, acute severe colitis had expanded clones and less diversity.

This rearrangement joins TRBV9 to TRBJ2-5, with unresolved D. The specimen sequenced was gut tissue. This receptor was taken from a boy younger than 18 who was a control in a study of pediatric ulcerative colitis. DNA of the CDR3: TGTGCCAGCAGCACCCGGCCGTACCAAGAGACCCAGTACTTC. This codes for CASSTRPYQETQYF.